This TCR beta chain was documented in a study of shared clonotypes between healthy human individuals. About the research overall: The donors, a couple of women and a few men, were aged 18 to 49.

Study outcomes and limitations: Larger estimated richness was generally recorded for naive subsets relative to memory subsets. The rarefaction results pointed to incomplete sorted-subset sequencing despite large depth.

A note on this clone: The target antigen is unknown.

TCRdb's copy holds only in-frame clones and misses some; the assay was immunoSEQ multiplex PCR. The sample consists of about 1.1 million clones, 70% to 85% of them appearing once. Recent vaccinations or acute infections were absent in the healthy HIV-negative adult donors. This sequence originates from a young man in good health. Some clones in this sample may be carry-over from other donors' samples. The sequenced sample was memory CD4+ T cells from PBMCs. Stated subset: CD45RA-negative fraction.

The CDR3 loop is CAWSVAYGYTF. CDR3 in DNA: TGTGCCTGGAGTGTAGCCTATGGCTACACCTTC. This chain uses TRBV30 with TRBJ1-2; D ambiguous. Germline V gene data show CDR1 as GTSNPN and CDR2 as SVGIG (reference sequence). The CDR3 spans 11 residues. V dropped 0 bases and J dropped 4 bases, with 3 bases sitting between them.